The 21 T cell receptor beta chains below all came from one sample that was sequenced in a study of blood T cell repertoires in COVID-19. Assay: immunoSEQ multiplex PCR; the TCRdb copy retains only in-frame clones and omits some. The data contain about 300,000 clones, about nine tenths of them singletons. Sample: PBMCs or T cells enriched from blood (not recorded which). These receptors were taken from a woman aged 40-49 years who had recovered from COVID-19.

This sequence joins TRBV29-1 and TRBJ2-7; the D gene is possibly TRBD1 (6 bases). This CDR3 has 12 amino acids. The V end was cut by 8 bases, the J end by 0 bases, with 11 bases between. From germline, CDR1 is SQVTM and CDR2 ANQGSEA. This CDR3 reads CSLRDNSYEQYF. CDR3 DNA sequence: TGCAGCCTCCGGGACAACTCCTACGAGCAGTACTTC.

This chain uses TRBV5-1 with TRBJ1-6, with TRBD1 matching over 7 bases. V shed 0 bases, J shed 3 bases, and the junction held 6 bases outside the gene matches. The CDR3 consists of 17 residues. From germline, CDR1 is SGHRS and CDR2 YFSETQ. The CDR3 DNA reads TGCGCCAGCAGCTTGGAGTGGACAGGTCTCTATAATTCACCCCTCCACTTT. Amino acids: CASSLEWTGLYNSPLHF.

The chain couples TRBV2 to TRBJ2-3; TRBD2 might be the D (6 bases). Trimming took 11 bases from V and 1 from J, leaving 16 bases between them. This CDR3 comprises 14 residues. The germline V gene encodes CDR1 SNHLY and CDR2 FYNNEI. The CDR3 sequence is CAVRSGFRTDTQYF. The CDR3 DNA follows: TGTGCCGTACGTAGCGGATTTCGCACAGATACGCAGTATTTT.

The chain links TRBV5-5 to TRBJ1-2; 7 bases map to TRBD1. This CDR3 has 15 amino acids. The V gene end was trimmed by 2 bases and the J gene end by 4 bases; junction bases not matched to a gene: 8. Germline CDR1 reads SGHKS; CDR2 reads YYEKEE (reference sequence). In nucleotides, the CDR3 is TGTGCCAGCAGCTTAGACAGGGTCGAGATCTATGGCTACACCTTC. Its protein is CASSLDRVEIYGYTF.

V usage is TRBV7-9 and J usage is TRBJ1-3; 7 bases align to TRBD1. Trimming cost V 1 base and J 2 bases; bases outside gene matches: 8. Germline CDR1 is SEHNR and CDR2 is FQNEAQ (reference sequence). CDR3 size: 17 residues. DNA of the CDR3: TGTGCCAGCAGCTTAGTTCTGGGAACAGGGGCTGGAAACACCATATATTTT. Its protein is CASSLVLGTGAGNTIYF.

The gene calls are TRBV5-1 and TRBJ2-5, with 7 bases fitting TRBD2. CDR3 length: 15 amino acids. Trimming removed 2 bases from V and 5 bases from J; junction bases left unmatched: 9. Germline loops: CDR1 SGHRS, CDR2 YFSETQ. The CDR3 nucleotides are TGCGCCAGCAGCTTACTCGGACTAGAAGGGGAGACCCAGTACTTC. It codes for CASSLLGLEGETQYF. Combining the CDR3 with reference TRBV5-1 and TRBJ2-5 gives the whole variable domain KAGVTQTPRYLIKTRGQQVTLSCSPISGHRSVSWYQQTPGQGLQFLFEYFSETQRNKGNFPGRFSGRQFSNSRSEMNVSTLELGDSALYLCASSLLGLEGETQYFGPGTRLLVL.

The chain has TRBV2 and TRBJ1-2; 10 bases line up with TRBD1. V was clipped by 6 bases and J by 2 bases; unmatched bases: 6. Germline V gene lookup returns CDR1 SNHLY and CDR2 FYNNEI. The CDR3 is 15 residues long. In DNA form, the CDR3 reads TGTGCCAGCAGCTCTATGGGACAGGGGAACTATGGCTACACCTTC. Translation: CASSSMGQGNYGYTF. The full variable domain, its missing parts supplied by reference TRBV2 and TRBJ1-2, is EPEVTQTPSHQVTQMGQEVILRCVPISNHLYFYWYRQILGQKVEFLVSFYNNEISEKSEIFDDQFSVERPDGSNFTLKIRSTKLEDSAMYFCASSSMGQGNYGYTFGSGTRLTVV.

As for this clone: This sample includes further DNA sequences coding for the same CDR3. CDR3 DNA: TGTGCCAGCTCGCCGACAGAACAAGAGACCCAGTACTTC. It is translated as CASSPTEQETQYF. The J gene is TRBJ2-5, the V gene TRBV18; weak D call: TRBD1 (5 bases). Germline V gene lookup returns CDR1 KGHSH and CDR2 LQKENI. This CDR3 is built from 13 residues. The V gene lost 6 bases and the J gene lost 2 bases, with 10 bases spanning the gap.

The chain recombines TRBV6-5 with TRBJ1-1; 10 bases are a match to TRBD1. Germline CDR1 and CDR2: MNHEY and SVGAGI. The CDR3 loop spans 15 amino acids. J gave up 4 bases and V 5 bases, and 7 bases lay outside the gene matches. This CDR3 is CASSHRQGAVTEAFF. CDR3 nucleotides: TGTGCCAGCAGTCATAGACAGGGGGCTGTCACTGAAGCTTTCTTT.

The chain uses TRBV6-5 and TRBJ1-5; D unresolved. Between the trimmed V and J ends, which lost 6 bases and 9 bases, there was a span of 9 bases. This CDR3 is 11 amino acids long. Germline V gene sequence: CDR1 MNHEY, CDR2 SVGAGI. CDR3 sequence (DNA): TGTGCCAGCAGGGGCCGGGGGCCCCAGCATTTT. Encoded protein: CASRGRGPQHF.

This chain joins TRBV6-5 and TRBJ1-1; no clear D. CDR3 size: 12 residues. Germline CDR1 reads MNHEY; CDR2 reads SVGAGI. Deletions cut 8 bases from V and 4 bases from J, with 11 bases between. The CDR3 sequence is CASGGRLTEAFF. CDR3 DNA: TGTGCCAGCGGAGGGAGACTCACTGAAGCTTTCTTT.

The V gene is TRBV5-1, the J gene TRBJ1-3, with 8 bases aligning to TRBD1. Trimming cost V 0 bases and J 0 bases; bases outside gene matches: 5. The CDR3 consists of 17 residues. Germline V gene sequence: CDR1 SGHRS, CDR2 YFSETQ. CDR3 region: CASSLEQGGFSGNTIYF. For the CDR3, the DNA is TGCGCCAGCAGCTTGGAACAGGGGGGTTTCTCTGGAAACACCATATATTTT.

The chain employs TRBV2 and TRBJ2-5; the match to TRBD2 covers 11 bases. Germline trimming cut 7 bases from V and 4 bases from J; bases unmatched to any gene: 8. Germline assignment: CDR1 SNHLY and CDR2 FYNNEI. This CDR3 has 15 amino acids. CDR3: CASTQATSGAETQYF. DNA of the CDR3: TGTGCCAGCACCCAGGCGACTAGCGGGGCAGAGACCCAGTACTTC.

The V and J genes are TRBV18 and TRBJ1-2; 10 nucleotides align to TRBD1. Per germline, CDR1 KGHSH and CDR2 LQKENI. The CDR3 covers 16 residues. Trimming cost V 3 bases and J 1 base; bases outside gene matches: 5. The CDR3 sequence is CASSPGTGADNYGYTF. CDR3 in DNA: TGTGCCAGCTCACCCGGGACAGGGGCGGATAACTATGGCTACACCTTC. Full variable domain (missing parts from reference TRBV18 and TRBJ1-2): NAGVMQNPRHLVRRRGQEARLRCSPMKGHSHVYWYRQLPEEGLKFMVYLQKENIIDESGMPKERFSAEFPKEGPSILRIQQVVRGDSAAYFCASSPGTGADNYGYTFGSGTRLTVV.

V usage is TRBV5-1 and J usage is TRBJ2-7, with a possible D match to TRBD2 (6 bases). CDR3 size: 15 residues. V lost 0 bases and J lost 5, with 15 bases in between. Germline lookup yields CDR1 SGHRS and CDR2 YFSETQ. The CDR3 is CASSLEGGAGDEQYF. DNA of the CDR3: TGCGCCAGCAGCTTGGAAGGAGGGGCAGGCGACGAGCAGTACTTC.

V usage is TRBV15 and J usage is TRBJ2-3; D unresolved. Germline values: CDR1 LNHNV, CDR2 YYDKDF (reference sequence). V was clipped by 3 bases and J by 7 bases, with 11 bases between them. The CDR3 has 13 amino acids. This CDR3 reads CATSSDVAYTQYF. CDR3 nucleotides: TGTGCCACCAGCAGCGATGTGGCCTATACGCAGTATTTT.

A single count supports this clone. This rearrangement joins TRBV30 to TRBJ2-1; 7 bases match TRBD1. This CDR3 is built from 15 residues. The germline gives CDR1 GTSNPN, CDR2 SVGIG (reference sequence). V dropped 1 base and J dropped 3; count of bases not matched to a gene: 6. CDR3 in amino acids: CAWSDGTELYNEQFF. Here the CDR3 DNA reads TGTGCCTGGAGTGACGGGACAGAACTCTACAATGAGCAGTTCTTC.

V and J are TRBV25-1 and TRBJ2-3; D not certain. The germline V gene has CDR1 MGHDK and CDR2 SYGVNS. CDR3 size: 16 residues. The V gene lost 3 bases and the J gene lost 0 bases, with 13 bases spanning the gap. CDR3 in DNA: TGTGCCAGCAGTGACCCCGAGGTCGGCAGCACAGATACGCAGTATTTT. This codes for CASSDPEVGSTDTQYF.

In its sample, this clone was seen once. The J gene is TRBJ1-3, the V gene TRBV27, with TRBD1 matching over 7 bases. J gave up 0 bases and V 4 bases, and 0 bases lay outside the gene matches. CDR1 MNHEY and CDR2 SMNVEV come from the germline V gene (reference sequence). This CDR3 spans 14 amino acids. CDR3 amino acids: CASSWDSSGNTIYF. Here the CDR3 DNA reads TGTGCCAGCAGTTGGGACAGCTCTGGAAACACCATATATTTT.

V gene TRBV6-5 combines with J gene TRBJ1-4, with 8 positions matching TRBD1. J was trimmed by 5 bases and V by 6 bases; bases with no gene match: 8. Germline lookup yields CDR1 MNHEY and CDR2 SVGAGI. The CDR3 sequence is 15 residues long. The CDR3 DNA sequence: TGTGCCAGCAGCACCGGACAGGGACGAAATGAAAAACTGTTTTTT. Its protein is CASSTGQGRNEKLFF.

The chain recombines TRBV29-1 with TRBJ2-7, with D possibly TRBD1 on 6 matching bases. The length of the CDR3 is 14 residues. Germline CDR1 is SQVTM and CDR2 is ANQGSEA. The V gene lost 3 bases and the J gene lost 3 bases, with 15 bases spanning the gap. The CDR3: CSVDGQGQGYEQYF. The CDR3 coding sequence is TGCAGCGTTGACGGGCAGGGGCAGGGCTACGAGCAGTACTTC.